This T cell receptor (beta chain) was documented in a study of T-cell reconstitution after alpha-beta-depleted transplantation in children. This clonotype was seen at least ten times. Unique molecular identifiers were used to barcode this TCRbeta library. Via MiXCR, TCRdb re-called the PCR reads, giving one row per CDR3 protein. The data contain fewer than 550,000 distinct CDR3 sequences, roughly 11% of them seen just once; the ten biggest clones take up over 4.5%. The CDR3 sequence is 14 residues long. V lost 0 bases and J lost 6, with 11 bases in between. The chain is built from TRBV12-3 or TRBV12-4 and TRBJ1-2; D perhaps matches TRBD1 (6 bases). The input for sequencing was PBMCs from the stem cell graft donor, taken from the stem cell graft. This sequence was found in a human donor who donated a stem cell graft to a child with acute myeloid leukemia. CDR3 bases: TGTGCCAGCAGTTTAGCCAGGGGTAAGGATGGCTACACCTTC. This gives the protein CASSLARGKDGYTF.